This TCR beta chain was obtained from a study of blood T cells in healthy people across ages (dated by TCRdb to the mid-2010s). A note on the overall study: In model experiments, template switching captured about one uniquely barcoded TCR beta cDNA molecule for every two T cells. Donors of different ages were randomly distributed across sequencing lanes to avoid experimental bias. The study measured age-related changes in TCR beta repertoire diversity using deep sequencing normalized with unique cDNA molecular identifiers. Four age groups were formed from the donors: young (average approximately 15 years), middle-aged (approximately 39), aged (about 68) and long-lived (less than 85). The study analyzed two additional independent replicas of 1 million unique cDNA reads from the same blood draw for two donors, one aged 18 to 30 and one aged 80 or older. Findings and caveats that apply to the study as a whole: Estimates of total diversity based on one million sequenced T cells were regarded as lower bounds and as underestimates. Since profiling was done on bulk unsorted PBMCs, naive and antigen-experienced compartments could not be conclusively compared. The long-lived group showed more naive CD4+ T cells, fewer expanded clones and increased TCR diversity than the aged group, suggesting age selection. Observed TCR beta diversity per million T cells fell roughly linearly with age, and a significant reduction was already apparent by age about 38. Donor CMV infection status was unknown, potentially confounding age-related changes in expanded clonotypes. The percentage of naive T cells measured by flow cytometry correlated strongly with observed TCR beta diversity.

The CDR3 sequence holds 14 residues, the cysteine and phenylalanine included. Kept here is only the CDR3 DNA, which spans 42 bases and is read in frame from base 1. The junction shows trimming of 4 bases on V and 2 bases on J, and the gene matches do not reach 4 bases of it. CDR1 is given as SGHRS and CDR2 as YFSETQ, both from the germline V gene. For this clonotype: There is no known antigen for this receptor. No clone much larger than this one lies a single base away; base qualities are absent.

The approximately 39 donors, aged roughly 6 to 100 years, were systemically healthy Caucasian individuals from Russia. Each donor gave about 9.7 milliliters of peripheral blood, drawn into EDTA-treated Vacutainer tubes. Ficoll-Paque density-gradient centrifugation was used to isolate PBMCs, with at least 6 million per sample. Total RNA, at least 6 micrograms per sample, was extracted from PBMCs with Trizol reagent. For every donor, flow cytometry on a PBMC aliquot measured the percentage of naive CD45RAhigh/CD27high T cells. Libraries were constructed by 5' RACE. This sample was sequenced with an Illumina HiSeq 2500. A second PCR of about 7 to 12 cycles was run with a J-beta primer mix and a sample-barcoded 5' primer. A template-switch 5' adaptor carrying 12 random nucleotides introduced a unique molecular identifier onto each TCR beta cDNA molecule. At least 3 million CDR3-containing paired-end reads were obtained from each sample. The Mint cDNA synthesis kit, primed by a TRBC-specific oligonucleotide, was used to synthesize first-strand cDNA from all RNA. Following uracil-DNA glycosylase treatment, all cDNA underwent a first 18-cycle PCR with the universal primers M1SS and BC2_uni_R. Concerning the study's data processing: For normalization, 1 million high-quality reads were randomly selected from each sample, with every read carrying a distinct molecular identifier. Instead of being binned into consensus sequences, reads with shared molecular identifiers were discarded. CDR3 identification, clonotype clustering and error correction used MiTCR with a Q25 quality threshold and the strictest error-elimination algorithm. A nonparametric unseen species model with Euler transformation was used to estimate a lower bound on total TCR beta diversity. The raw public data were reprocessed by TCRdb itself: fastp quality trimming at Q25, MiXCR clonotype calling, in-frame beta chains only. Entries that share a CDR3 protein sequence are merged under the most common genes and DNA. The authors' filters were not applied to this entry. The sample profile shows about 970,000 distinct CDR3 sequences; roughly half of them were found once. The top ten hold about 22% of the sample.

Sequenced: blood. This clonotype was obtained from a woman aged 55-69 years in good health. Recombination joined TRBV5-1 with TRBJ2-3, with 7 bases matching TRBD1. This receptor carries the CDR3 CASSVGQSTDTQYF. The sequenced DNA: TGCGCCAGCAGCGTGGGACAGTCCACAGATACGCAGTATTTT.